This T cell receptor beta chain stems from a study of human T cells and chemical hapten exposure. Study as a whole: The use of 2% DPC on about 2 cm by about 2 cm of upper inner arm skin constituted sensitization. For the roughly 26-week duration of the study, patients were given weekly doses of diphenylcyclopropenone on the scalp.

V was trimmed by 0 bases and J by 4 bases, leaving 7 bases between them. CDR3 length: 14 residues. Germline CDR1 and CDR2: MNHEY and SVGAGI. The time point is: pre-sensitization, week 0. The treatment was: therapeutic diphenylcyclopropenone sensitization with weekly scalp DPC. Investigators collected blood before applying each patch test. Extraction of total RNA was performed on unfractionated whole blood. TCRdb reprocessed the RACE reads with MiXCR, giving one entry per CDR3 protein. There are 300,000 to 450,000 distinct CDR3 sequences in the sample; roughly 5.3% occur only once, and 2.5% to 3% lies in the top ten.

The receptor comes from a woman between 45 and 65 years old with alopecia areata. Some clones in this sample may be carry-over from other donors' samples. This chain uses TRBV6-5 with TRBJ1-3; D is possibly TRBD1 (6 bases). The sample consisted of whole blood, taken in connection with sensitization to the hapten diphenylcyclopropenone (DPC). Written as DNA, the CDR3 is TGTGCCAGCAGTTACTCCCAGGGGGGAAACACCATATATTTT. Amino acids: CASSYSQGGNTIYF.